These T cell receptor beta chains were read from a single sample in a study of cytomegalovirus exposure and HLA in healthy donors. Sequencing used immunoSEQ multiplex PCR; TCRdb keeps in-frame clones, though not all of them. The sample gives fewer than 200,000 clones, about three quarters of which show up once; approximately 0.76% is in the top ten. The source material was PBMCs. The origin of the receptors is a female donor in good health and CMV-seronegative. Both conserved end residues are part of each CDR3. D genes are given only for firm matches. The listing skips clone size in some rows; elsewhere it reads once, few, many or a size class.

TRBD2	once	TRBV7-2	TRBJ2-7	TGTGCCAGCAGCAGGAGCGGGGGGACCTTTGAGCAGTACTTC	CASSRSGGTFEQYF
TRBD1	.	TRBV4-1	TRBJ2-5	TGCGCCAGCAGTCCCGGGACAGGGGCGTCTCCTCGGTCGGGGACCCAGTACTTC	CASSPGTGASPRSGTQYF
TRBD1	.	TRBV4-1	TRBJ2-5	TGCGCCAGCAGCATTACAGGGGGCGAAGAGACCCAGTACTTC	CASSITGGEETQYF
.	.	TRBV4-3	TRBJ1-3	TGCGCCAGCAGCCAGTCAACTGGAAACACCATATATTTT	CASSQSTGNTIYF
TRBD2	.	TRBV4-1	TRBJ2-5	TGCGCCAGCAGACGCCTAGCGGGAGGGCCGGAGACCCAGTACTTC	CASRRLAGGPETQYF
TRBD1	.	TRBV19	TRBJ1-5	TGTGCCAGTAGTATAATGGGGACAGGGAGGCAGCCCCAGCATTTT	CASSIMGTGRQPQHF
TRBD1	.	TRBV5-1	TRBJ1-2	TGCGCCAGCAACTCGGACGACAGGGTAGGAGGCTACACCTTC	CASNSDDRVGGYTF
TRBD1	.	TRBV19	TRBJ1-5	TGTGCCAGTAGTCCCCAGGGACAGGGAACTCAACCCCAGCATTTT	CASSPQGQGTQPQHF
TRBD2	.	TRBV29-1	TRBJ2-7	TGCAGTATGACGACTAGCGGGGGCTACGAGCAGTACTTC	CSMTTSGGYEQYF
.	.	TRBV7-6	TRBJ1-1	TGTGCCAGCAGCGGCGGGGGGACTGAAGCTTTCTTT	CASSGGGTEAFF
.	once	TRBV18	TRBJ2-7	TGTGCCAGCGGGGGGTTTGAGGATTCCTACGAGCAGTACTTC	CASGGFEDSYEQYF
.	.	TRBV12-5	TRBJ2-3	TGTGCTAGTGCCCCGGGAAGCAGGAATACGCAGTATTTT	CASAPGSRNTQYF
.	.	TRBV4-3	TRBJ2-1	TGCGCCAGCAGCCAAGGTGTCCGCTCCTACAATGAGCAGTTCTTC	CASSQGVRSYNEQFF
TRBD1	.	TRBV5-1	TRBJ1-3	TGCGCCAGCAGCCCGTCGAGGGGGCAAAACACCATATATTTT	CASSPSRGQNTIYF
.	.	TRBV4-2	TRBJ1-1	TGTGCCAGCAGCCAAAAAGTTCGGGGGAACAGCATGAACACTGAAGCTTTCTTT	CASSQKVRGNSMNTEAFF
.	few	TRBV30	TRBJ1-2	TGTGCCTGGAGTGTAAAGGTGGGCGTTGGCTACACCTTC	CAWSVKVGVGYTF
TRBD1	few	TRBV6-5	TRBJ2-7	TGTGCCAGCAGTTGGCGACAGGGGGGCTACGAGCAGTACTTC	CASSWRQGGYEQYF
.	few	TRBV29-1	TRBJ2-7	TGCAGCGTTCGACAGGGAGGCAACGAGCAGTACTTC	CSVRQGGNEQYF
TRBD1	few	TRBV9	TRBJ1-3	TGTGCCAGCAGCGAGGGGGCCGGCGCTGGAAACACCATATATTTT	CASSEGAGAGNTIYF
TRBD1	.	TRBV7-9	TRBJ2-5	TGTGCCAGCAGCTTATCCGATCGGGACAGGGGAGGGACCCAGTACTTC	CASSLSDRDRGGTQYF
.	.	TRBV28	TRBJ2-3	TGTGCCAGCAGTTTGATAAGGAGAGGGTTGACAGATACGCAGTATTTT	CASSLIRRGLTDTQYF
.	few	TRBV4-1	TRBJ2-3	TGCGCCAGCAGCCGAACGAGGACAGCAGGCACAGATACGCAGTATTTT	CASSRTRTAGTDTQYF
.	.	TRBV7-3	TRBJ1-1	TGTGCCAGCAGCGGGGGGGGGAACACTGAAGCTTTCTTT	CASSGGGNTEAFF
.	.	TRBV20-1	TRBJ1-2	TGCAGTGCTAGAGAAGGAGGCGGCTACACCTTC	CSAREGGGYTF
TRBD1	.	TRBV30	TRBJ2-3	TGTGCCTGGAGTGTAAAAGGGGGCAGGGGAGATACGCAGTATTTT	CAWSVKGGRGDTQYF
TRBD2	.	TRBV7-2	TRBJ2-7	TGTGCCAGCAGCTTAGCGGCTAGCGGGGTGGGTTCCTACGAGCAGTACTTC	CASSLAASGVGSYEQYF
TRBD2	.	TRBV4-2	TRBJ2-3	TGTGCCAGCAGGGAGGGACTAGCGAAGAGCACAGATACGCAGTATTTT	CASREGLAKSTDTQYF
TRBD2	.	TRBV5-1	TRBJ2-7	TGCGCCAGCAGCCCAGCCTTAAGCGGGGGGGCAGGAGAGCAGTACTTC	CASSPALSGGAGEQYF
.	.	TRBV28	TRBJ1-3	TGTGCCAGCTCATCCCCCTCTGGAAACACCATATATTTT	CASSSPSGNTIYF
TRBD2	.	TRBV14	TRBJ2-1	TGTGCCAGCAGCCAGAATCTAGCGGGAGGGCCCGATGAGCAGTTCTTC	CASSQNLAGGPDEQFF
TRBD1	.	TRBV7-9	TRBJ1-2	TGTGCCAGCAGCTCCACGGCGGACAGGGGAGGCTATGGCTACACCTTC	CASSSTADRGGYGYTF
.	.	TRBV9	TRBJ2-1	TGTGCCAGCAGCGGACAGAATGAGCAGTTCTTC	CASSGQNEQFF
.	.	TRBV6-6	TRBJ2-2	TGTGCCAGCAGTTACCCCGGGGCCGGGGAGCTGTTTTTT	CASSYPGAGELFF
.	.	TRBV2	TRBJ2-7	TGTGCCAGCAGTGTATTACCCGACAGAGCCTACGAGCAGTACTTC	CASSVLPDRAYEQYF
TRBD2	once	TRBV7-2	TRBJ2-5	TGTGCCAGCAGCCGGACTAGCGGGGGGGCGGTAGAGACCCAGTACTTC	CASSRTSGGAVETQYF
.	.	TRBV25-1	TRBJ2-1	TGTGCCAGCATCGATTTTCGGGGTGAGCAGTTCTTC	CASIDFRGEQFF
TRBD2	.	TRBV4-3	TRBJ2-4	TGCGCCAGCAGCCAACAACTAGCGGGGGGGCAAAACATTCAGTACTTC	CASSQQLAGGQNIQYF
TRBD1	.	TRBV11-1	TRBJ2-6	TGTGCCAGCAGCCCCGGACAGGGAATAGTGGGGGCCAACGGCCTGACTTTC	CASSPGQGIVGANGLTF
.	.	TRBV23-1	TRBJ2-5	TGCGCCATCGGGGAGCGGTTTCTGTGGGAGACCCAGTACTTC	CAIGERFLWETQYF
TRBD1	.	TRBV4-3	TRBJ1-1	TGCGCCAGCAGCCAGCACAGGGGGTCGACTGAAGCTTTCTTT	CASSQHRGSTEAFF
TRBD1	.	TRBV6-5	TRBJ2-4	TGTGCCAGCAAGGGGACAGGGGACATTCAGTACTTC	CASKGTGDIQYF
.	.	TRBV9	TRBJ2-7	TGTGCCAGCAGCGTAGAAGGCCGGAGTGGCATTTACGAGCAGTACTTC	CASSVEGRSGIYEQYF
.	.	TRBV7-3	TRBJ1-1	TGTGCCAGCAGCTTAACCTCGAACACTGAAGCTTTCTTT	CASSLTSNTEAFF
TRBD2	.	TRBV5-1	TRBJ2-2	TGCGCCAGCAGCTTTCCTCTAGCGGGAGCGGACGGGGAGCTGTTTTTT	CASSFPLAGADGELFF
TRBD1	.	TRBV9	TRBJ2-3	TGTGCCAGCACCGGAGAACAGGGGCGAACAGATACGCAGTATTTT	CASTGEQGRTDTQYF
.	.	TRBV2	TRBJ2-2	TGTGCCAGCAGAGGCAGGGAGGCCGGGGAGCTGTTTTTT	CASRGREAGELFF
TRBD1	few	TRBV28	TRBJ1-5	TGTGCCAGCAGTCCGCTGCTTAACAGGGGCCCCAGGTATCGCCAGCCCCAGCATTTT	CASSPLLNRGPRYRQPQHF